This T cell receptor (beta chain) was recorded in a study of shared T cell receptors in the human thymus. Libraries were prepared by immunoSEQ multiplex PCR; TCRdb keeps only in-frame clonotypes and omits some of them. The sample holds under 700,000 clones, around 82% seen once. The length of the CDR3 is 15 residues. Trimming left V 5 bases short and J 4 bases short, with 17 bases between. CDR1 MGHRA and CDR2 YSYEKL come from the germline V gene. These data were likewise used in another study, on human thymus T cells. That study adds: It was from resections taken during corrective heart surgery that the thymus tissue came.

Sequenced sample: thymocytes. The TCR sequence derives from a boy younger than two with a congenital heart defect. V usage is TRBV4-1 and J usage is TRBJ1-2; D gene ambiguous. The CDR3 sequence: CASSGEEGGPYGYTF. Written as DNA, the CDR3 is TGCGCCAGCAGCGGCGAGGAGGGCGGACCCTATGGCTACACCTTC.